Listed here are 23 T cell receptor beta chains from one sample, sequenced in a study of lymphopenia after photon versus proton radiotherapy. Generated by immunoSEQ multiplex PCR, the TCRdb table keeps only in-frame clones and is missing some. The table lists 40,000 or so clones, over 75% of them singletons. Material: peripheral blood, obtained from a patient treated with photon-based radiotherapy. Source of these receptors: a man aged 35 to 55 with gastric cancer.

This chain joins TRBV5-4 and TRBJ2-7; D is perhaps TRBD1 or TRBD2 (5 bases each). The CDR3 is 13 residues long. Deletions cut 4 bases from V and 6 bases from J, with 14 bases between. Germline CDR1 and CDR2: SGHNT and YYREEE (reference sequence). The CDR3 coding sequence is TGTGCCAGCAGCCCCAGGGTGGCGGGCGAGCAGTACTTC. It specifies CASSPRVAGEQYF.

This clone was found once. The V gene is TRBV7-9, the J gene TRBJ2-7; the match to TRBD1 covers 9 bases. V dropped 1 base and J dropped 6; count of bases not matched to a gene: 4. This CDR3 has 14 residues. Germline CDR1 and CDR2: SEHNR and FQNEAQ (reference sequence). This CDR3 is CASSLVDRGGEQYF. The CDR3 nucleotides are TGTGCCAGCAGCTTAGTGGACAGGGGAGGCGAGCAGTACTTC.

The genes are TRBV11-3 and TRBJ2-1, with 8 bases lining up with TRBD1. CDR3 size: 15 residues. Germline loops: CDR1 SGHNT, CDR2 YENEEA. Trimming removed 2 bases from V and 8 bases from J; junction bases left unmatched: 8. The CDR3 spells CASSLRGVQGDEQFF. CDR3 bases: TGTGCCAGCAGCTTACGAGGGGTACAGGGGGATGAGCAGTTCTTC.

This chain joins TRBV2 and TRBJ1-5, with D hard to call. V lost 3 bases and J lost 5, with 11 bases in between. The CDR3 loop spans 14 amino acids. Looked up from germline, CDR1 is SNHLY and CDR2 is FYNNEI. The CDR3: CASSDWERDQPQHF. The CDR3 DNA follows: TGTGCCAGCAGTGACTGGGAGCGGGATCAGCCCCAGCATTTT.

The rearrangement uses TRBV5-1 and TRBJ2-3; possibly TRBD1 for D (5 bases). The CDR3 is made up of 15 amino acids. Germline CDR1 reads SGHRS; CDR2 reads YFSETQ. V was clipped by 0 bases and J by 1 base, with 9 bases between them. CDR3 bases: TGCGCCAGCAGCTTGGAAGGGGCCGGCACAGATACGCAGTATTTT. Its translation: CASSLEGAGTDTQYF.

The chain carries TRBV27 and TRBJ1-5; D remains unclear. This CDR3 comprises 15 residues. V gave up 0 bases and J gave up 4 bases, with 10 bases separating them. Germline CDR1 and CDR2: MNHEY and SMNVEV (reference sequence). This chain's CDR3 is CASSLSPGYNQPQHF. As DNA, the CDR3 is TGTGCCAGCAGTTTATCTCCAGGCTATAATCAGCCCCAGCATTTT.

The V call is TRBV4-1, the J call TRBJ2-1; D gene unclear. From germline, CDR1 is MGHRA and CDR2 YSYEKL. The CDR3 covers 13 residues. V lost 0 bases to trimming and J lost 12 bases, with 12 bases between them. The CDR3 DNA reads as TGCGCCAGCAGCCAAGATTTCACGATCCGGCAGTTCTTC. This codes for CASSQDFTIRQFF.

The J gene is TRBJ2-5, the V gene TRBV6-1; the D gene is possibly TRBD1 (5 bases). The CDR3 length is 14 residues. Germline values: CDR1 MNHNS, CDR2 SASEGT. V dropped 2 bases and J dropped 2 bases, with 9 bases sitting between them. The CDR3 DNA reads TGTGCCAGCAGTGAATTCGCAGGGCAAGAGACCCAGTACTTC. This encodes CASSEFAGQETQYF.

This clone was detected a few times. The V and J genes are TRBV9 and TRBJ2-1; D is possibly TRBD2 (5 bases). From germline, CDR1 is SGDLS and CDR2 YYNGEE. V was cut by 0 bases and J by 1 base, with 11 bases left in between. This CDR3 has 16 amino acids. This chain's CDR3 is CASSVVGGGSYNEQFF. The CDR3 DNA is TGTGCCAGCAGCGTAGTAGGAGGCGGGTCCTACAATGAGCAGTTCTTC.

V gene TRBV5-4 combines with J gene TRBJ1-1; the D gene is possibly TRBD1 (5 bases). The length of the CDR3 is 16 residues. Germline V lookup: CDR1 SGHNT, CDR2 YYREEE (reference sequence). V lost 0 bases and J lost 4, with 16 bases in between. This CDR3 reads CASSLGGTAGGTEAFF. The CDR3 bases are TGTGCCAGCAGCTTGGGTGGGACGGCTGGGGGCACTGAAGCTTTCTTT. Complete variable domain (other parts from reference TRBV5-4 and TRBJ1-1): ETGVTQSPTHLIKTRGQQVTLRCSSQSGHNTVSWYQQALGQGPQFIFQYYREEENGRGNFPPRFSGLQFPNYSSELNVNALELDDSALYLCASSLGGTAGGTEAFFGQGTRLTVV.

This chain joins TRBV9 and TRBJ1-3, with D maybe TRBD1 (6 bases). CDR1 is SGDLS, CDR2 YYNGEE, per germline. The CDR3 consists of 15 residues. Trimming shortened V by 0 bases and J by 3 bases, and 10 bases separated the two germline ends. CDR3 loop: CASSVAGAHGNTIYF. Here the CDR3 DNA reads TGTGCCAGCAGCGTAGCGGGGGCGCATGGAAACACCATATATTTT.

The sample holds a few counts of this clone. This sequence joins TRBV5-4 and TRBJ2-5; the D call may be TRBD1 or TRBD2 (5 bases each). Trimming removed 3 bases at V and 2 bases at J, with 17 bases between. Germline-derived CDR1 and CDR2 are SGHNT and YYREEE (reference sequence). The CDR3 totals 16 residues. CDR3 protein: CASSSRGAPSQETQYF. The DNA for the CDR3 is TGTGCCAGCAGCTCGAGGGGCGCACCGTCTCAAGAGACCCAGTACTTC.

The chain recombines TRBV6-4 with TRBJ2-2; 11 nucleotides agree with TRBD2. This CDR3 has 15 residues. J lost 4 bases, V lost 6 bases, and 4 bases had no gene match. Germline assignment: CDR1 MRHNA and CDR2 SNTAGT. CDR3 in DNA: TGTGCCAGCAGCCCCGGGACTAGCGGCACCGGGGAGCTGTTTTTT. This codes for CASSPGTSGTGELFF.

This chain links TRBV5-1 with TRBJ1-2; TRBD1 is a possible D gene (6 bases). The CDR3 sequence is 13 residues long. The V gene lost 4 bases and the J gene lost 8 bases, with 15 bases spanning the gap. Germline V gene data show CDR1 as SGHRS and CDR2 as YFSETQ. The CDR3, as DNA: TGCGCCAGCAGCAAGCCGAACAGGGACGGCTACACCTTC. Protein: CASSKPNRDGYTF.

Here the CDR3 DNA reads TGTGCCAGCAGTGAAGCGCTTGTAGGGGCCCAGCAGTACTTC. As protein: CASSEALVGAQQYF. This chain connects TRBV2 to TRBJ2-7, with TRBD1 as a possible D gene (5 bases). Trimming left V 0 bases short and J 8 bases short, with 14 bases between. The CDR3 has 14 amino acids. The germline V gene encodes CDR1 SNHLY and CDR2 FYNNEI.

V and J are TRBV28 and TRBJ1-3, with D unresolved. The germline V gene has CDR1 MDHEN and CDR2 SYDVKM. V was pared by 4 bases and J by 0 bases, with 7 bases between. This CDR3 comprises 14 residues. CDR3 sequence (DNA): TGTGCCAGCAGTTCCCCTCCCTCTGGAAACACCATATATTTT. Protein: CASSSPPSGNTIYF.

V is TRBV4-2 and J is TRBJ2-2; 10 nucleotides align to TRBD2. Germline V lookup: CDR1 LGHNA, CDR2 YNFKEQ. V trimming: 5 bases; J trimming: 4 bases; junction bases outside the gene matches: 1. The CDR3 runs 14 residues. CDR3 DNA: TGTGCCAGCAGCAGCGGGGGGGCCACCGGGGAGCTGTTTTTT. It specifies CASSSGGATGELFF.

About this clone: The junction does not match germline at one end; this may be a read error. CDR3 sequence (DNA): TGTGCCAGCAGCTTCGCCGGGACGGCGAACACTGAAGCTTTCTTT. Protein product: CASSFAGTANTEAFF. The chain has TRBV5-1 and TRBJ1-1; maybe TRBD1 (5 bases). This CDR3 contains 15 residues. The V gene's germline CDR1 is SGHRS and CDR2 YFSETQ. Together with reference TRBV5-1 and TRBJ1-1, the CDR3 gives the full variable domain: KAGVTQTPRYLIKTRGQQVTLSCSPISGHRSVSWYQQTPGQGLQFLFEYFSETQRNKGNFPGRFSGRQFSNSRSEMNVSTLELGDSALYLCASSFAGTANTEAFFGQGTRLTVV.

The chain links TRBV5-1 to TRBJ1-5; 7 positions match TRBD1. Trimming removed 0 bases from V and 4 bases from J; junction bases left unmatched: 4. Germline loops: CDR1 SGHRS, CDR2 YFSETQ. This CDR3 region has 15 residues. The CDR3 here is CASSLAPGQNQPQHF. The CDR3 bases are TGCGCCAGCAGCTTGGCGCCGGGACAGAATCAGCCCCAGCATTTT.

V gene TRBV6-5 combines with J gene TRBJ2-2, with 7 bases aligning to TRBD2. V lost 5 bases and J lost 3; bases outside the gene matches: 3. This CDR3 has 14 residues. Germline values: CDR1 MNHEY, CDR2 SVGAGI. DNA of the CDR3: TGTGCCAGCAGTCGGGGAGGGGACACCGGGGAGCTGTTTTTT. This translates into CASSRGGDTGELFF.

In its sample, this clone was seen once. V gene TRBV30 combines with J gene TRBJ1-5; D call uncertain. CDR1 is GTSNPN, CDR2 SVGIG, per germline (reference sequence). The CDR3 spans 13 residues. V was pared by 2 bases and J by 5 bases, with 10 bases between. CDR3 loop: CAWSPTPYQPQHF. In DNA form, the CDR3 reads TGTGCCTGGAGTCCAACCCCTTATCAGCCCCAGCATTTT.

The CDR3 region is CASSPSGLAGGTYEQYF. The DNA of the CDR3 is TGTGCCAGCAGCCCATCGGGGCTAGCGGGGGGCACCTACGAGCAGTACTTC. V is TRBV28 and J is TRBJ2-7, with TRBD2 matching 11 bases. CDR1 is MDHEN, CDR2 SYDVKM, per germline. This CDR3 has 17 residues. With 6 bases clipped from V and 2 bases from J, the junction kept 12 bases outside the gene matches.

The chain joins TRBV19 to TRBJ2-7; tentative D call: TRBD2 (6 bases). V lost 1 base, J lost 9 bases, and 16 bases lay in between. Per the germline V gene, CDR1 is LNHDA and CDR2 is SQIVND (reference sequence). The CDR3 has 14 residues. The CDR3 here is CASSIGALLGGQYF. CDR3 in DNA: TGTGCCAGTAGTATAGGAGCTCTCCTCGGGGGGCAGTACTTC.